This T cell receptor (beta chain) originates from a study of identical twins. Trimming cost V 3 bases and J 5 bases; bases outside gene matches: 5. CDR1 SGDLS and CDR2 YYNGEE come from the germline V gene. CDR3 length: 15 amino acids. Only a few counts were recorded for this clonotype. Its target is not known. A universal primer site was created by template switching, with the cDNA bearing unique molecular identifiers. Using its own MiXCR run on the 5' RACE reads, TCRdb lists one record per CDR3 protein. The table lists over 500,000 distinct CDR3 sequences, under 25% of them singletons, with around 0.91% in the top ten. Broader study findings: Abundant beta clonotypes from cord blood had fewer insertions, unlike memory repertoires, which showed none. Conclusions leaned on cross-sectional statistical analysis and did not track the same donors over time.

The same specimen was also included in a second study, on T cells expressing NK-cell markers. As that study records: Sorting of alpha-beta TCR T cells alone was achieved in several experiments with an anti-gamma-delta TCR antibody.

Sequenced: CD4+ T cells sorted from blood. The J gene is TRBJ1-5, the V gene TRBV9; 10 bases are shared with TRBD1. The receptor was derived from a woman in her late teens or twenties in good health. This CDR3 is CASSGQGALHQPQHF. CDR3 DNA sequence: TGTGCCAGCAGCGGACAGGGGGCTTTACATCAGCCCCAGCATTTT.